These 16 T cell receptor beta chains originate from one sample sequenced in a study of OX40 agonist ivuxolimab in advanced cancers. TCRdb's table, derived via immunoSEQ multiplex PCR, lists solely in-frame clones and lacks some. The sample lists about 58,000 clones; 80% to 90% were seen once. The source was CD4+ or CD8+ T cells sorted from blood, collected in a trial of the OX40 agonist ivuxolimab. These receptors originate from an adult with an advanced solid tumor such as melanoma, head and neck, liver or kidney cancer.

The CDR3: CASSEGLGYTDTQYF. As DNA, the CDR3 is TGTGCCAGCAGCGAGGGGCTCGGATACACAGATACGCAGTATTTT. V usage is TRBV9 and J usage is TRBJ2-3, with D maybe TRBD1 (5 bases). Between the trimmed V and J ends, which lost 3 bases and 2 bases, there was a span of 13 bases. Germline V gives CDR1 SGDLS, CDR2 YYNGEE. This CDR3 spans 15 amino acids.

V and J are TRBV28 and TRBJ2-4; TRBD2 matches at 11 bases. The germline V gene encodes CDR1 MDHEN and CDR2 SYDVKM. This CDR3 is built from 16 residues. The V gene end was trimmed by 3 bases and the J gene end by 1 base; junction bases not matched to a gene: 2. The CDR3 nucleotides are TGTGCCAGCAGTTTGACTAGCGGGACTGCCAAAAACATTCAGTACTTC. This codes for CASSLTSGTAKNIQYF.

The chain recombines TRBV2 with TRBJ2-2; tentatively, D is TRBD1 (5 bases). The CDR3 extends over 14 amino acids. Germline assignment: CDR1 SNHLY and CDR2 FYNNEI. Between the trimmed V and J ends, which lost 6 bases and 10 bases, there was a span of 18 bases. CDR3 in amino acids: CASSTSQGNPELFF. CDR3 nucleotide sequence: TGTGCCAGCAGCACTTCTCAGGGCAATCCGGAGCTGTTTTTT.

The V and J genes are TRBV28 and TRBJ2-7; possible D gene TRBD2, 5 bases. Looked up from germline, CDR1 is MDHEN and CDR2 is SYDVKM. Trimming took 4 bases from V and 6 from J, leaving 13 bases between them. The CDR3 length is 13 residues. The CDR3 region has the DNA TGTGCCAGCAGTTACCCCGGCGCGGGCGAGCAGTACTTC. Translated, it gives CASSYPGAGEQYF.

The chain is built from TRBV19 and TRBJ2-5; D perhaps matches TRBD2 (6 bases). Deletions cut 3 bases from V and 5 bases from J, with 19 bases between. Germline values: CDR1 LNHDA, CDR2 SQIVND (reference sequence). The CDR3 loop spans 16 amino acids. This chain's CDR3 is CASSIESGVIVETQYF. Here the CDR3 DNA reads TGTGCCAGTAGTATTGAGTCGGGAGTTATAGTGGAGACCCAGTACTTC.

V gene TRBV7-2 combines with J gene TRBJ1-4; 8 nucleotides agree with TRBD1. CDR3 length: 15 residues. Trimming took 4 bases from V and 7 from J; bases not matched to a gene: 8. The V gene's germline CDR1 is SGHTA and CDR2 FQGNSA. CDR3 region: CASSYRGGFTEKLFF. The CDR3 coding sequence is TGTGCCAGCAGCTACAGGGGGGGTTTCACTGAAAAACTGTTTTTT.

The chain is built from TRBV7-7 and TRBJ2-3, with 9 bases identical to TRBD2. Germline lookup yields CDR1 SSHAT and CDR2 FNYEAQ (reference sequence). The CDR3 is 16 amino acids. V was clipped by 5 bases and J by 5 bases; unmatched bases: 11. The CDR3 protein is CASSPRGVSGGDTQYF. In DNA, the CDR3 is TGTGCCAGCAGCCCTCGGGGGGTTAGCGGGGGAGATACGCAGTATTTT. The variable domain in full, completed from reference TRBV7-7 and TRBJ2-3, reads GAGVSQSPRYKVTKRGQDVTLRCDPISSHATLYWYQQALGQGPEFLTYFNYEAQPDKSGLPSDRFSAERPEGSISTLTIQRTEQRDSAMYRCASSPRGVSGGDTQYFGPGTRLTVL.

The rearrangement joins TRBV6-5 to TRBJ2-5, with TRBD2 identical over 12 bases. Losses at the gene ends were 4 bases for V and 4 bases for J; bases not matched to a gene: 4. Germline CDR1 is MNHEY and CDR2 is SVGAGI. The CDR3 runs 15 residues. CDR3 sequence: CASSSTSGRRETQYF. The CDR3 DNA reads TGTGCCAGCAGTTCGACTAGCGGGAGACGAGAGACCCAGTACTTC.

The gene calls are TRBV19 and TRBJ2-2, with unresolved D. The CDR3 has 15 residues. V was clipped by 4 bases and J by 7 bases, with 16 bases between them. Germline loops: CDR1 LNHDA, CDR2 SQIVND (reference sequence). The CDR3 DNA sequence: TGTGCCAGTAGTACGTCGCCGACCTACTACGGGGAGCTGTTTTTT. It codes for CASSTSPTYYGELFF.

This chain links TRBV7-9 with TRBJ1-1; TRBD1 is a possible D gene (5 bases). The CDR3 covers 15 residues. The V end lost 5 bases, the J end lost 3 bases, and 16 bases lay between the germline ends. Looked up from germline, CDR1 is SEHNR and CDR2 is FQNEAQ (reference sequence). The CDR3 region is CASSLPWGTYTEAFF. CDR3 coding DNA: TGTGCCAGCAGCCTCCCGTGGGGGACCTACACTGAAGCTTTCTTT. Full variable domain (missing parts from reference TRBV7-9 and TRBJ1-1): DTGVSQNPRHKITKRGQNVTFRCDPISEHNRLYWYRQTLGQGPEFLTYFQNEAQLEKSRLLSDRFSAERPKGSFSTLEIQRTEQGDSAMYLCASSLPWGTYTEAFFGQGTRLTVV.

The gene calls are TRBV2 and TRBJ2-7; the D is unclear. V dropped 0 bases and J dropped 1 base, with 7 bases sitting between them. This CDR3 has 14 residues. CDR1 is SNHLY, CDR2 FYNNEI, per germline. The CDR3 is CASSEAQVSYEQYF. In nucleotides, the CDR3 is TGTGCCAGCAGTGAAGCGCAGGTTTCCTACGAGCAGTACTTC.

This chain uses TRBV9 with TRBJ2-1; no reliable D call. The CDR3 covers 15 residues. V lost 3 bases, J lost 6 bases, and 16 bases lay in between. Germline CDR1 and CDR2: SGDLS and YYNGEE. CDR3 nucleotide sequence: TGTGCCAGCAGCGCCGACACGCAAAGGGCCAATGAGCAGTTCTTC. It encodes CASSADTQRANEQFF. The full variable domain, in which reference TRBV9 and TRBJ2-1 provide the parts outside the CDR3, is DSGVTQTPKHLITATGQRVTLRCSPRSGDLSVYWYQQSLDQGLQFLIQYYNGEERAKGNILERFSAQQFPDLHSELNLSSLELGDSALYFCASSADTQRANEQFFGPGTRLTVL.

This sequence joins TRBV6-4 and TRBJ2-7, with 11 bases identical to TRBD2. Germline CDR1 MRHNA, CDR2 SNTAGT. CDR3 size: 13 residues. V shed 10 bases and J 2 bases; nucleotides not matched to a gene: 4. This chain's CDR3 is CAIGLAGPYEQYV. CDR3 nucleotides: TGTGCCATCGGACTAGCGGGTCCCTACGAGCAGTACGTC.

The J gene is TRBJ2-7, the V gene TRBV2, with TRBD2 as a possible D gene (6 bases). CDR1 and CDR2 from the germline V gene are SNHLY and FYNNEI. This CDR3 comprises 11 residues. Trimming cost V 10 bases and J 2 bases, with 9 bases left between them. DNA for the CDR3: TGTGCCACCCGGGGGACCTACGAGCAGTACTTC. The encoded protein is CATRGTYEQYF.

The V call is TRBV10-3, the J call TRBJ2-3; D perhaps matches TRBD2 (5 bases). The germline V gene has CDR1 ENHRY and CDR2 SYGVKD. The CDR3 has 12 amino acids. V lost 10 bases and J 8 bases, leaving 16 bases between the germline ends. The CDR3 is CATLSAAGTQYF. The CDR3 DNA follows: TGTGCCACCCTTAGCGCCGCGGGTACGCAGTATTTT.

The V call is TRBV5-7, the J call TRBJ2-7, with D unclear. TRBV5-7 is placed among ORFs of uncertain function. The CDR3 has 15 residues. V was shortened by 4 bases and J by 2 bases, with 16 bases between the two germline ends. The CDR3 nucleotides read TGTGCCAGCAGCGTGGCAGAGGATAAACCCTACGAGCAGTACTTC. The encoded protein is CASSVAEDKPYEQYF.